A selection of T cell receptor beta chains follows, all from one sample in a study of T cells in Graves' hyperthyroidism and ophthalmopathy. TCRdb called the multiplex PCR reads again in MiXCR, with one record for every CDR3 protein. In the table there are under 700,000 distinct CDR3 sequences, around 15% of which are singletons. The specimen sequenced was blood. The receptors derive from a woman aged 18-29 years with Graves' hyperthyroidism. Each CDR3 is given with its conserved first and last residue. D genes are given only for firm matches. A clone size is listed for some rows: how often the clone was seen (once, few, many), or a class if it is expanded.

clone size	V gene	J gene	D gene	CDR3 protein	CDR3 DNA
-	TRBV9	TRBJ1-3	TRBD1	CASSPVDRAGNTIYF	TGTGCCAGCAGCCCAGTGGACAGGGCTGGAAACACCATATATTTT
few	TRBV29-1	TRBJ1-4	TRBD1	CSVEFPRTGGDEKLFF	TGCAGCGTTGAATTCCCGCGGACAGGAGGTGATGAAAAACTGTTTTTT
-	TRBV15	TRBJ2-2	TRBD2	CATSRDWTSGNTGELFF	TGTGCCACCAGCAGAGACTGGACTAGCGGGAACACCGGGGAGCTGTTTTTT
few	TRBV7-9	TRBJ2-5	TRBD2	CASSLAEVAGGPRYF	TGTGCCAGCAGCTTAGCGGAGGTAGCGGGGGGCCCTCGGTACTTC
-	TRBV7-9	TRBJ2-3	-	CASSLGYSGTQYF	TGTGCCAGCAGCTTAGGTTACAGTGGTACGCAGTATTTT
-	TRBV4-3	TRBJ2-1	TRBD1	CASSQDSAGGRYNEQFF	TGCGCCAGCAGCCAAGATAGCGCAGGGGGACGCTACAATGAGCAGTTCTTC
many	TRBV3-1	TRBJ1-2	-	CASSQDVRVYGYTF	TGTGCCAGCAGCCAAGATGTCCGAGTCTATGGCTACACCTTC
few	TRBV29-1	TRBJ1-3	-	CSLSSGNTIYF	TGCAGCCTGAGCTCTGGAAACACCATATATTTT
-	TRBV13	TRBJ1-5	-	CASSLRQGRDQPQHF	TGTGCCAGCAGCTTACGCCAGGGAAGGGATCAGCCCCAGCATTTT
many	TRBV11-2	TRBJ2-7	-	CASSLDIQNLEQYF	TGTGCCAGCAGCTTGGATATACAGAACCTCGAGCAGTACTTC
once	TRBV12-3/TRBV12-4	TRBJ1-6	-	CASSLQGQGSPLHF	TGTGCCAGCAGTTTACAGGGCCAAGGATCACCCCTCCACTTT
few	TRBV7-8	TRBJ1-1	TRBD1	CASSSSGTGGTNTEAFF	TGTGCCAGCAGCTCCTCCGGGACAGGGGGTACGAACACTGAAGCTTTCTTT
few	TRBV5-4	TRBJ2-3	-	CASSEVPISDAPQYF	TGTGCCAGCAGCGAAGTGCCGATCTCCGATGCCCCGCAGTATTTT
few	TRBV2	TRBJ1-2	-	CASSDSRQNYGYTF	TGTGCCAGCAGTGATTCGAGACAAAACTATGGCTACACCTTC
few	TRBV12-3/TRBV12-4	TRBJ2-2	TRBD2	CASRGTSGGTGELFF	TGTGCCAGCAGGGGGACTAGCGGGGGCACCGGGGAGCTGTTTTTT
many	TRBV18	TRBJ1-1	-	CASSPTNTEAFF	TGTGCCAGCTCACCAACGAACACTGAAGCTTTCTTT
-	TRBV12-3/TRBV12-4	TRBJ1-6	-	CASSLMGGVRSYNSPLHF	TGTGCCAGCAGTTTAATGGGGGGGGTTAGGTCCTATAATTCACCCCTCCACTTT
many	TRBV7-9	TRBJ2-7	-	CASSFISYEQYF	TGTGCCAGCAGCTTCATTTCCTACGAGCAGTACTTC